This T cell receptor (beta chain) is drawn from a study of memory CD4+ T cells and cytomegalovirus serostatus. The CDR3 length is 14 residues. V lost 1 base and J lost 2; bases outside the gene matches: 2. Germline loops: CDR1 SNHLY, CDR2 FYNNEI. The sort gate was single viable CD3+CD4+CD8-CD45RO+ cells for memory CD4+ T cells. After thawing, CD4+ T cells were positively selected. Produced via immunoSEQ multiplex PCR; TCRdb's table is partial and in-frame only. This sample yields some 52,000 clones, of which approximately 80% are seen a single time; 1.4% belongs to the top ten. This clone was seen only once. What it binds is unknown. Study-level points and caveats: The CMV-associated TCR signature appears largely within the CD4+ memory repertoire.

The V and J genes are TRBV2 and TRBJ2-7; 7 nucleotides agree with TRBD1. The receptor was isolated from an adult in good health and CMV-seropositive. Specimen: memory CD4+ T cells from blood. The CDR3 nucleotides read TGTGCCAGCAGTGAAGGGACAGGCCCCTACGAGCAGTACTTC. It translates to CASSEGTGPYEQYF.